This TCR beta chain derives from a study of blood T cell repertoires in COVID-19 (dated by TCRdb to about 2020). About the investigation overall: The collaborator samples originated in the United States, Italy and Spain and spanned the acute and convalescent phases of COVID-19. The dataset comprised deeply sampled blood TCRbeta repertoires from subjects exposed to, actively infected with, or recovered from COVID-19. The repertoires were made available in a free public database intended to serve as a resource for research on the immune response to SARS-CoV-2. Samples came from the ongoing ImmuneRACE study (first 160 participants) plus 1,254 subjects from 6 global collaborators. The material from the prospective study consisted of cDNA or gDNA derived from T cells, B-cell-depleted T cells, or PBMCs. A de-identified subject ID, COVID-19 status, age in years and sex were almost always included in the sample metadata. Where HLA class I and class II types were available, the types were taken from metadata supplied by the sample provider, not from assay-based typing. Overall study results and their limits: How much clinical and demographic metadata was included differed by source and by participant, and the metadata was provided uncurated.

TCRbeta CDR3 regions were amplified from genomic DNA using the immunoSEQ Assay, a bias-controlled multiplex PCR. In the authors' own workflow: The number of nucleated cells in each sample was estimated by amplification of reference gene primers within the assay. Sequence reads were collapsed and filtered to measure the absolute abundance of every unique TCRbeta CDR3 rearrangement. For each sample, productive Simpson clonality was calculated as the square root of Simpson's diversity index across productive rearrangements. Held by TCRdb, this immuneACCESS table contains in-frame sequences only and omits some clones. Under half of the omission traces to an unresolved V gene where checked; the cause of the rest is unknown. V and J calls and clone size are those listed in that table; D and trimming were worked out from the DNA. The sample yields about 150,000 clones; about 85% were counted once. The leading ten clones occupy approximately 0.6% of the sample.

In Seattle, one collaborating source enrolled patients while the infection was active and tracked those patients longitudinally over the course of disease. Each collaborating institution followed its own protocols to collect whole blood in K2EDTA tubes. Collaborator samples were shipped for TCRbeta analysis as frozen whole blood, isolated PBMCs, or DNA extracted from either sample type. With respect to this clone: No cognate antigen has been identified for it. No clone much larger than this one lies a single base away; base qualities are absent.

There are 14 amino acids in the CDR3, from cysteine to phenylalanine inclusive. The DNA shown is the 42-base CDR3, in frame from base 1. V sheds 1 base and J sheds 5 bases, leaving 10 bases between their ends. CDR1 and CDR2 are drawn from the germline V gene (reference sequence): SGHKS, YYEKEE. Recombination connected TRBV5-5 to TRBJ1-5, with an unclear D gene assignment. The sample taken for sequencing was peripheral blood. The sequence was collected from a man in his sixties with COVID-19, enrolled during active disease. The CDR3 protein is CASSLWREDQPQHF. The bases read TGTGCCAGCAGCTTGTGGAGGGAGGATCAGCCCCAGCATTTT. With all but the CDR3 taken from the reference TRBV5-5 and TRBJ1-5 genes, the full variable domain is: DAGVTQSPTHLIKTRGQQVTLRCSPISGHKSVSWYQQVLGQGPQFIFQYYEKEERGRGNFPDRFSARQFPNYSSELNVNALLLGDSALYLCASSLWREDQPQHFGDGTRLSIL.